This T cell receptor (beta chain) stems from a study of cytomegalovirus exposure and HLA in healthy donors. Study overall: Within the Caucasian-associated ancestry cluster were roughly 81% of the 300 to 450 genotyped donors.

In the PCR, 60 Vbeta and 13 Jbeta primers were used. Profiling relied on immunoSEQ multiplex PCR, and the TCRdb table lists in-frame clones only, not all of them. The sample has around 100,000 clones; roughly 73% are singletons. Unmatched junction bases numbered 16, after V lost 5 bases and J lost 10 bases. Germline-derived CDR1 and CDR2 are LNHDA and SQIVND (reference sequence). This CDR3 is 15 amino acids long. This sequence joins TRBV19 and TRBJ1-2; 7 nucleotides align to TRBD1. The clonotype was recovered from a woman in her twenties or thirties in good health and CMV-seronegative. Sample: PBMCs. The CDR3 is CASSYRTGPINDYTF. CDR3 DNA: TGTGCCAGTAGTTATCGGACAGGCCCGATAAATGACTACACCTTC. The full variable domain, its missing parts supplied by reference TRBV19 and TRBJ1-2, is DGGITQSPKYLFRKEGQNVTLSCEQNLNHDAMYWYRQDPGQGLRLIYYSQIVNDFQKGDIAEGYSVSREKKESFPLTVTSAQKNPTAFYLCASSYRTGPINDYTFGSGTRLTVV.